Shown below are 28 T cell receptor beta chains from a single sample sequenced in a study of regulatory T cells in long-lasting Graves disease. Time point described: newly diagnosed GD, antithyroid drugs for less than 3 months. The TCR library was made from RNA extracted from PBMCs. Assembly of TCR beta libraries relied on iRepertoire HTBI primers together with Arm-PCR of CDR3 regions. MiXCR, run by TCRdb on the multiplex PCR reads, gives a single entry per CDR3 protein. The repertoire holds roughly 440,000 distinct CDR3 sequences, roughly 15% seen once, with around a quarter in the top ten. These data are also associated with another study on T cells in Graves' hyperthyroidism and ophthalmopathy.

Source: peripheral blood mononuclear cells (PBMCs), taken at new diagnosis, from a patient treated with antithyroid drugs. The receptors were gathered from a young woman with Graves disease.

Note on this clonotype: This could be a read error, since a much larger clone is one nucleotide away. The conserved phenylalanine or tryptophan normally closing the CDR3 is absent here, so this likely arose from a read error. The chain couples TRBV27 to TRBJ1-2, with 7 bases that match TRBD1. The CDR3 contains 13 residues. V lost 9 bases and J lost 8; bases outside the gene matches: 12. Germline V lookup: CDR1 MNHEY, CDR2 SMNVEV (reference sequence). CDR3 protein: CASKKEGARGYTL. The CDR3 DNA sequence: TGTGCCAGTAAAAAAGAGGGGGCGCGAGGCTACACCCTC.

A few counts support this clonotype. V is TRBV28 and J is TRBJ1-2, with D unresolved. The CDR3 spans 14 residues. Germline V lookup: CDR1 MDHEN, CDR2 SYDVKM. Trimming stripped 10 bases from V and 8 bases from J, with 23 bases between. CDR3 in amino acids: CATTGGFPFYGYTF. The DNA of the CDR3 is TGTGCCACGACGGGCGGGTTCCCCTTTTACGGCTACACCTTC.

A few counts support this clonotype. The rearrangement links TRBV19 to TRBJ2-1; 12 bases map to TRBD2. Germline V gene lookup returns CDR1 LNHDA and CDR2 SQIVND (reference sequence). The J segment lost 7 bases and the V segment lost 6 bases, leaving 7 bases of the junction unmatched. The length of the CDR3 is 15 residues. This CDR3 is CASRFLAGGGNEQFF. In DNA form, the CDR3 reads TGTGCCAGTAGATTCCTAGCGGGAGGGGGGAATGAGCAGTTCTTC.

This clonotype showed up many times. The chain combines TRBV12-3 or TRBV12-4 with TRBJ2-3; 8 positions agree with TRBD2. The length of the CDR3 is 14 residues. The V and J ends lost 7 bases and 3 bases, in that order; junction bases with no gene match: 6. DNA for the CDR3: TGTGCCAGCACCTCTAGCGGGCGGACAGATACGCAGTATTTT. Residues: CASTSSGRTDTQYF.

This clonotype was picked up a small number of times. Relative to the germline gene, one junction end is altered; a read error may explain this. The chain has TRBV7-9 and TRBJ2-7; D is possibly TRBD1 or TRBD2 (5 bases each). The germline gives CDR1 SEHNR, CDR2 FQNEAQ (reference sequence). The CDR3 is 15 amino acids. CDR3 region: CASSQDPGRSYEQYF. CDR3 DNA: TGCGCCAGCAGCCAAGATCCGGGACGATCCTACGAGCAGTACTTC.

The chain employs TRBV7-7 and TRBJ2-5; possibly TRBD2 for D (5 bases). Germline lookup yields CDR1 SSHAT and CDR2 FNYEAQ (reference sequence). The CDR3 consists of 15 residues. CDR3 in amino acids: CAGSLEGTLWETQYF. The CDR3 DNA reads as TGTGCTGGCAGCTTAGAGGGCACTTTGTGGGAGACCCAGTACTTC.

This clonotype appeared many times. The chain employs TRBV29-1 and TRBJ2-5; 9 bases are a match to TRBD1. Germline CDR1 is SQVTM and CDR2 is ANQGSEA. The CDR3 loop spans 14 amino acids. J lost 6 bases, V lost 4 bases, and 9 bases had no gene match. CDR3 DNA: TGCAGCGTTGCTCCCGGGACAGGGCTGCAGACCCAGTACTTC. Residues: CSVAPGTGLQTQYF.

This clonotype was counted at least ten times. DNA for the CDR3: TGTGCCAGCGGCGGAGGAGGGGGACATGACCAAGAGACCCAGTACTTC. It codes for CASGGGGGHDQETQYF. The J gene is TRBJ2-5, the V gene TRBV7-2, with D perhaps TRBD1 or TRBD2 (6 bases each). Germline CDR1 and CDR2: SGHTA and FQGNSA. CDR3 length: 16 residues. The germline V and J ends were trimmed by 8 bases and 0 bases, with 19 bases remaining between them.

This clonotype was recorded at least ten times. This chain links TRBV30 with TRBJ2-3; D gene uncertain. Trimming cost V 0 bases and J 3 bases, with 13 bases left between them. The germline V gene has CDR1 GTSNPN and CDR2 SVGIG (reference sequence). The CDR3 extends over 15 amino acids. Here the CDR3 reads CAWSVGGSATDTQYF. CDR3 in DNA: TGTGCCTGGAGTGTAGGCGGAAGTGCGACAGATACGCAGTATTTT.

This clonotype was picked up one time. J is TRBJ2-1 and V is TRBV24-1, with unresolved D. There are 14 residues in the CDR3. V was cut by 9 bases and J by 4 bases, with 15 bases left in between. The germline CDR1 and CDR2 sequences are KGHDR and SFDVKD. The CDR3 nucleotides are TGTGCCACCGCTTCCCTCGCGGCTTACAATGAGCAGTTCTTC. It specifies CATASLAAYNEQFF.

The chain uses TRBV7-2 and TRBJ2-3, with a tentative D call TRBD2 (6 bases). Germline-derived CDR1 and CDR2 are SGHTA and FQGNSA. The CDR3 totals 15 residues. V was trimmed by 7 bases and J by 2 bases, leaving 16 bases between them. The CDR3 protein is CASTTHGLPTDTQYF. CDR3 bases: TGTGCCAGCACTACCCACGGACTACCCACAGATACGCAGTATTTT.

This clonotype was detected a few times. The chain is built from TRBV12-3 or TRBV12-4 and TRBJ1-2, with unresolved D. V was shortened by 2 bases and J by 1 base, with 5 bases between the two germline ends. This CDR3 spans 13 amino acids. CDR3 DNA sequence: TGTGCCAGCAGTTTAATGGGTAACTATGGCTACACCTTC. Translated: CASSLMGNYGYTF.

The genes are TRBV28 and TRBJ2-5; TRBD1 is a possible D gene (6 bases). The CDR3 spans 14 residues. Trimming removed 6 bases at V and 5 bases at J, with 16 bases between. CDR1 MDHEN and CDR2 SYDVKM come from the germline V gene. CDR3 residues: CASRGRTGWETQYF. The CDR3 DNA follows: TGTGCCAGCAGGGGGCGAACAGGGTGGGAGACCCAGTACTTC.

The chain is built from TRBV5-1 and TRBJ1-1; D is undetermined. Between the trimmed V and J ends, which lost 4 bases and 8 bases, there was a span of 18 bases. There are 14 residues in the CDR3. Germline V CDR1 and CDR2: SGHRS, YFSETQ. CDR3 protein: CASSRNGDTQEAFF. The CDR3 DNA reads as TGCGCCAGCAGCCGGAATGGAGACACGCAAGAAGCTTTCTTT.

The rearrangement uses TRBV6-1 and TRBJ1-5; D possibly corresponds to TRBD1 (6 bases). V lost 0 bases and J lost 5, with 14 bases in between. The CDR3 runs 16 residues. Per the germline V gene, CDR1 is MNHNS and CDR2 is SASEGT. CDR3 DNA: TGTGCCAGCAGTGAAGCAGACAGGATGGTGGATCAGCCCCAGCATTTT. Amino acid sequence: CASSEADRMVDQPQHF.

This clonotype was observed at least ten times. The V gene is TRBV11-1, the J gene TRBJ2-1; maybe TRBD2 (6 bases). V was cut by 1 base and J by 0 bases, with 19 bases left in between. Germline lookup yields CDR1 SGHAT and CDR2 FQDESV (reference sequence). CDR3 length equals 19 residues. Written as DNA, the CDR3 is TGTGCCAGCAGCTTAGTCCCCCCACAGACTAGTAGCTCCTACAATGAGCAGTTCTTC. It encodes CASSLVPPQTSSSYNEQFF.

This clonotype was seen a handful of times. V is TRBV4-1 and J is TRBJ1-4; D gene ambiguous. Trimming removed 3 bases at V and 0 bases at J, with 14 bases between. This CDR3 spans 17 amino acids. CDR1 is MGHRA and CDR2 is YSYEKL in the germline V gene. The CDR3 loop reads CASSQVLSHATNEKLFF. The CDR3 bases are TGCGCCAGCAGCCAGGTCCTGTCCCATGCAACTAATGAAAAACTGTTTTTT.

This clonotype was counted only a few times. The CDR3 is CASSPKMADTQYF. The CDR3 DNA sequence: TGTGCCAGCAGCCCAAAAATGGCAGATACGCAGTATTTT. V is TRBV7-3 and J is TRBJ2-3, with no clear D. V was shortened by 5 bases and J by 4 bases, with 10 bases between the two germline ends. Germline assignment: CDR1 SGHTA and CDR2 FQGTGA. This CDR3 is built from 13 residues. Filled out from reference TRBV7-3 and TRBJ2-3, the complete variable domain reads GAGVSQTPSNKVTEKGKYVELRCDPISGHTALYWYRQSLGQGPEFLIYFQGTGAADDSGLPNDRFFAVRPEGSVSTLKIQRTERGDSAVYLCASSPKMADTQYFGPGTRLTVL.

This clonotype appeared a few times. V gene TRBV29-1 combines with J gene TRBJ1-2; D not resolved. Germline V gives CDR1 SQVTM, CDR2 ANQGSEA. V gave up 4 bases and J gave up 4 bases, with 10 bases separating them. This CDR3 is built from 12 residues. The CDR3 here is CSVVSSGYGYTF. The CDR3 DNA sequence: TGCAGCGTTGTTTCCAGCGGCTATGGCTACACCTTC.

This clonotype was observed a few times. This chain links TRBV27 with TRBJ2-4; 9 bases agree with TRBD1. This CDR3 is built from 13 residues. CDR1 and CDR2 (germline): MNHEY, SMNVEV (reference sequence). J gave up 3 bases and V 8 bases, and 2 bases lay outside the gene matches. The CDR3 DNA sequence: TGTGCCAGCGGGACAGGGATCAAAAACATTCAGTACTTC. It encodes CASGTGIKNIQYF.

This clonotype has a count of ten or more. The chain is built from TRBV11-3 and TRBJ2-1; 8 bases line up with TRBD2. The germline V gene encodes CDR1 SGHNT and CDR2 YENEEA. The V gene end was trimmed by 5 bases and the J gene end by 8 bases; junction bases not matched to a gene: 17. CDR3 size: 17 residues. This CDR3 reads CASSTRLARLQGDEQFF. The CDR3 coding sequence is TGTGCCAGCAGCACCAGACTAGCGCGACTCCAAGGGGATGAGCAGTTCTTC. Looking up the rest from reference TRBV11-3 and TRBJ2-1 gives the full variable domain: EAGVVQSPRYKIIEKKQPVAFWCNPISGHNTLYWYLQNLGQGPELLIRYENEEAVDDSQLPKDRFSAERLKGVDSTLKIQPAELGDSAVYLCASSTRLARLQGDEQFFGPGTRLTVL.

The chain employs TRBV7-2 and TRBJ2-1; TRBD2 matches 7 bases. CDR1 SGHTA and CDR2 FQGNSA come from the germline V gene. This CDR3 has 16 amino acids. Germline trimming cut 3 bases from V and 2 bases from J; bases unmatched to any gene: 7. The CDR3 loop reads CASSLPAGHAYNEQFF. CDR3 sequence (DNA): TGTGCCAGCAGCTTGCCAGCGGGGCATGCCTACAATGAGCAGTTCTTC.

The chain recombines TRBV7-2 with TRBJ2-1, with 9 bases matching TRBD2. Germline V CDR1 and CDR2: SGHTA, FQGNSA. The CDR3 runs to 16 residues. V lost 5 bases, J lost 1 base, and 6 bases stayed unmatched. CDR3 loop: CASSPRSGGSYNEQFF. The CDR3 coding sequence is TGTGCCAGCAGCCCCCGCAGCGGGGGGTCCTACAATGAGCAGTTCTTC.

This clonotype came up many times. CDR3 sequence reads: CASTYGGTETYEQYF. CDR3 coding DNA: TGTGCCAGCACCTATGGGGGGACGGAAACCTACGAGCAGTACTTC. V and J are TRBV6-2 or TRBV6-3 and TRBJ2-7, with a weak D call TRBD2 (6 bases). Germline CDR1 reads MNHEY; CDR2 reads SVGEGT. V was trimmed by 7 bases and J by 2 bases, leaving 18 bases between them. The CDR3 sequence is 15 residues long.

The genes are TRBV20-1 and TRBJ2-3; D perhaps matches TRBD2 (6 bases). The germline gives CDR1 DFQATT, CDR2 SNEGSKA (reference sequence). Trimming left V 6 bases short and J 4 bases short, with 14 bases between. The CDR3 length is 13 residues. CDR3 loop: CSAEPRLADTQYF. CDR3 coding DNA: TGCAGTGCAGAACCGCGACTAGCAGATACGCAGTATTTT.

This clonotype has just a few counts. The chain is built from TRBV6-1 and TRBJ1-5; no definite D call. The CDR3 loop spans 16 amino acids. Germline assignment: CDR1 MNHNS and CDR2 SASEGT. V lost 5 bases and J lost 1, with 15 bases in between. This chain's CDR3 is CASSHGTARSNQPQHF. CDR3 bases: TGTGCCAGCAGTCACGGCACGGCAAGAAGCAATCAGCCCCAGCATTTT.

This clonotype was detected many times. The V gene is TRBV18, the J gene TRBJ2-3; the match to TRBD1 covers 10 bases. CDR1 is KGHSH and CDR2 is LQKENI in the germline V gene. The CDR3 has 15 residues. V trimming: 5 bases; J trimming: 1 base; junction bases outside the gene matches: 3. In DNA form, the CDR3 reads TGTGCCAGCTCAAAGGACAGGGGGGGCACAGATACGCAGTATTTT. This encodes CASSKDRGGTDTQYF.

The chain couples TRBV4-1 to TRBJ2-3, with 7 bases fitting TRBD1. Germline values: CDR1 MGHRA, CDR2 YSYEKL. The length of the CDR3 is 17 residues. The V gene end was trimmed by 1 base and the J gene end by 7 bases; junction bases not matched to a gene: 14. The CDR3 region has the DNA TGCGCCAGCAGCCAAGGCCAGGGGACAGAATTGAGGAATACGCAGTATTTT. Its protein is CASSQGQGTELRNTQYF.